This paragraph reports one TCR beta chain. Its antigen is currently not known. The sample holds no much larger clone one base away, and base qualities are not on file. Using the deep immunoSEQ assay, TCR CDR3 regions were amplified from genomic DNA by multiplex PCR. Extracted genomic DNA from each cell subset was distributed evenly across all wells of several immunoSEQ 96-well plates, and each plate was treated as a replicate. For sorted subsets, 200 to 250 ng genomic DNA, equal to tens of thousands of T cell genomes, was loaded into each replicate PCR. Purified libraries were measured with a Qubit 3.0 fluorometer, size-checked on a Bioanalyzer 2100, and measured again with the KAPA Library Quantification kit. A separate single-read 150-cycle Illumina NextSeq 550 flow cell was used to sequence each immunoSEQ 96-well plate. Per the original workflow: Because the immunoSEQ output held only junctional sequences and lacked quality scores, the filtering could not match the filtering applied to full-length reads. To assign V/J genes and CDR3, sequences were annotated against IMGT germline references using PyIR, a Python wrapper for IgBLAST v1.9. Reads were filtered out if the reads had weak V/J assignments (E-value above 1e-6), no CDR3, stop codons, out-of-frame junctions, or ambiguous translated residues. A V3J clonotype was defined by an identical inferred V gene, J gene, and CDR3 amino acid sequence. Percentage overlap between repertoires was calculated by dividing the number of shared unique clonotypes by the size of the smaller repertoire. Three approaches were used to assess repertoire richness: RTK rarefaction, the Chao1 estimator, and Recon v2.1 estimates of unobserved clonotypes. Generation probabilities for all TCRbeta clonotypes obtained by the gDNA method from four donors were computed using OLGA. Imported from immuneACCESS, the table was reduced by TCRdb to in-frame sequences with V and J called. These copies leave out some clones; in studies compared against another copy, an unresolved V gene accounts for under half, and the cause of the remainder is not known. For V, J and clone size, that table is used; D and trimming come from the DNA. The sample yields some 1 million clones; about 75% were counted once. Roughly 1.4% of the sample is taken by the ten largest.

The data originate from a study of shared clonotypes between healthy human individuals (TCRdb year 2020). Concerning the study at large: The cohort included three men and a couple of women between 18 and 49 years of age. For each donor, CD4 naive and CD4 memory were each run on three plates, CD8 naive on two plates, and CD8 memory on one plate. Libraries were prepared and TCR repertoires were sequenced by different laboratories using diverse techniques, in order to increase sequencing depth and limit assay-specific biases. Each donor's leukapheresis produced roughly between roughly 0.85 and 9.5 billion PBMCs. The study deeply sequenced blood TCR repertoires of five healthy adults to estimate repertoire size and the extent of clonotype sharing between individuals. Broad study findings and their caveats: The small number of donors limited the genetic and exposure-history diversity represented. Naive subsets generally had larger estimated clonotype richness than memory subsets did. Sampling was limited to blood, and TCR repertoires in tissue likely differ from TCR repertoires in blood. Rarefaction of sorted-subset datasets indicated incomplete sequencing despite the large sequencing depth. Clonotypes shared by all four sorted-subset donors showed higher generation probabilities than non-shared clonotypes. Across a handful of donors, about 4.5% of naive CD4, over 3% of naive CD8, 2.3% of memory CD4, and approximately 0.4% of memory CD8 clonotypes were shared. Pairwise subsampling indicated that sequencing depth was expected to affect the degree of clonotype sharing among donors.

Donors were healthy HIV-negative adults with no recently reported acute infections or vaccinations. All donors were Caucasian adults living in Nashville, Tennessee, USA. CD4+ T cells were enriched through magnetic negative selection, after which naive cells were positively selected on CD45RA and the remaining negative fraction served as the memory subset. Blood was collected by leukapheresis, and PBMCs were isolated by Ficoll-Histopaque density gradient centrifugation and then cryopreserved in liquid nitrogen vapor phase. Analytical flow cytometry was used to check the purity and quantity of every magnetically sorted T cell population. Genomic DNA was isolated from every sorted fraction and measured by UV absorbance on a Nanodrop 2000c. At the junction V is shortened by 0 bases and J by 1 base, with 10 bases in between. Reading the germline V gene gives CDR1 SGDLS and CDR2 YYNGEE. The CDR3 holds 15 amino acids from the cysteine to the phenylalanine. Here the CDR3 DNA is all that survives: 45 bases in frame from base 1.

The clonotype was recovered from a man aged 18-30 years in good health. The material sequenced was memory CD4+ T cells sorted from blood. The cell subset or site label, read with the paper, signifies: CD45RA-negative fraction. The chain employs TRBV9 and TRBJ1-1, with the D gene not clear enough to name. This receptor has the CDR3 CASSVGELTNTEAFF. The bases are TGTGCCAGCAGCGTAGGTGAGCTTACGAACACTGAAGCTTTCTTT.